Described below is a single T cell receptor (beta chain) sequence and its context. Its antigen is currently not known. No base quality information exists; no much larger clone differs at one position. The data stem from a study of T cell responses to AZD1222 COVID-19 vaccine (dated by TCRdb to 2020 to 2023). In the study overall: A total of around 240 trial participants underwent TCR sequencing, of whom around 200 received two doses of AZD1222 and about 25 received two doses of the MenACWY control vaccine. Trial participants were enrolled by age into 18-55, 56-69 and 70-plus year subgroups, with 148, 28 and 57 TCR-sequenced participants respectively.

CDR1 SEHNR and CDR2 FQNEAQ were looked up in the germline V gene (reference sequence). The CDR3 numbers 15 residues from cysteine through phenylalanine. Only CDR3 DNA remains: 45 bases, in frame from the first base. V has 5 bases trimmed and J has 2 bases trimmed; junction bases matching no gene number 8. Results the study describes overall, beyond this receptor: The 56-69-year group was small, and its depth increase did not reach significance, likely because of low power. Spike-specific TCR breadth and depth rose significantly after two AZD1222 doses compared with day 0 and with MenACWY recipients. Epitopes outside the regions mutated in the B.1.351 and B.1.1.7 variants were reportedly recognized by nearly half of the unique spike-specific TCRs. Conclusions about previously exposed vaccinees are limited, since just 5 to 7 AZD1222 recipients were seropositive for SARS-CoV-2 at baseline. Because no samples from the day 14 peak response were available, repertoires could be characterized only after the peak T cell response. The whole spike protein was spanned by vaccine-associated CD4 TCRs, and dominant responses were seen in regions 160-218 and 743-854. Participants were mostly white British and included more females than males, and it was suggested by the authors that clonal diversity may have been underestimated.

The time point label here, explained by the study, means: baseline before first vaccination. The treatment or condition tag for this specimen amounts to: meningococcal conjugate vaccine given as trial control. Vaccinee samples came from UK trials COV001 and COV002, including a single-blind randomized controlled phase 2/3 trial of AZD1222 (ChAdOx1 nCoV-19) in healthy adults. For TCRbeta chain sequencing, PBMC samples were collected from trial participants at day 0 and at day 28 after the second dose. The CDR3 regions of human TCRbeta chains were analyzed by immunosequencing. Turning to the authors' computational methods: TCRs in the repertoires were matched against a reference library of SARS-CoV-2-specific TCRs that had been generated with the MIRA antigen-specificity platform. Breadth was defined as the fraction of unique TCRs that were SARS-CoV-2-associated, and depth was defined as the fraction of total T cells that were SARS-CoV-2-associated. Using the MIRA data, each spike-specific TCR was mapped to the spike region that the TCR reacts to and placed in a CD4 or CD8 class. Log10-transformed breadth and depth values were compared by one-way ANOVA with Sidak's multiple comparisons tests. The source is immuneACCESS, and TCRdb retained only in-frame sequences with V and J called. Part of the clones is not carried over; for the studies checked, unresolved V genes explain less than half of this, and the remainder is unexplained. V and J calls and clone size are copied from that table; D and trimming were computed from the DNA. For this sample the table gives over 150,000 clones, of which around 92% were detected only once. The ten largest clones add up to 4.4% of the sample.

The chain employs TRBV7-9 and TRBJ1-1; TRBD1 matches 7 bases in the middle. This TCR derives from an adult in good health. The material sequenced was peripheral blood, taken on day 0 of MenACWY control vaccination. DNA sequence: TGTGCCAGCAGCGAGCGACAGGGTAGTAACACTGAAGCTTTCTTT. It is translated as CASSERQGSNTEAFF.